This T cell receptor (beta chain) was obtained from a study of T cells in Graves' hyperthyroidism and ophthalmopathy. General study findings and limits: Stable hyperthyroidism was told apart from ophthalmopathy by a model built on 13 V-J features. Most expanded thyroid clonotypes above 0.001 also appeared in blood.

RNA transcripts served as the template for amplifying TCR beta CDR3 regions. The HTBI primer set drove a first-round RT-PCR of the TCR CDR3. Using its own MiXCR run on the multiplex PCR reads, TCRdb lists one record per CDR3 protein. The profile shows approximately 590,000 distinct CDR3 sequences, 15% to 19% of them singletons. V was pared by 6 bases and J by 8 bases, with 9 bases of the junction left unmatched. CDR1 LNHNV and CDR2 YYDKDF come from the germline V gene (reference sequence). This CDR3 has 14 amino acids. This clonotype came up a few times. Its matching antigen is unknown. The sample taken for sequencing was blood. The V and J genes are TRBV15 and TRBJ2-1; 8 bases fit TRBD1. This sequence originates from a woman in her twenties or thirties with Graves' hyperthyroidism. CDR3 sequence reads: CATRRNRGFDEQFF. CDR3 nucleotide sequence: TGTGCCACCAGGAGGAACAGGGGGTTCGATGAGCAGTTCTTC.